The 15 T cell receptor beta chains presented below share a single source sample, sequenced in a study of cytomegalovirus exposure and HLA in healthy donors. Researchers ran the PCR with 60 Vbeta and 13 Jbeta primers. Some clones are missing from TCRdb's copy, which holds only in-frame ones; the method was immunoSEQ multiplex PCR. The sample shows 100,000 or so clones, 10% to 15% of them seen only once. Sequenced input: PBMCs. All receptors come from a man between 40 and 49 years old in good health and CMV-seropositive.

The chain combines TRBV7-8 with TRBJ2-5; D unclear. CDR3 size: 14 residues. V dropped 6 bases and J dropped 0 bases, with 11 bases sitting between them. Germline V gives CDR1 SGHVS, CDR2 FQNEAQ. CDR3 residues: CASSLLEYQETQYF. As DNA, the CDR3 is TGTGCCAGCAGTCTTCTAGAGTACCAAGAGACCCAGTACTTC.

This clone was recorded a few times. The rearrangement joins TRBV7-9 to TRBJ2-5; 9 positions agree with TRBD1. Germline CDR1 reads SEHNR; CDR2 reads FQNEAQ (reference sequence). Trimming took 1 base from V and 5 from J; bases not matched to a gene: 8. The CDR3 totals 16 residues. CDR3 loop: CASSLDTGGSFETQYF. CDR3 sequence (DNA): TGTGCCAGCAGCTTAGATACAGGGGGCTCCTTTGAGACCCAGTACTTC. The whole variable domain, remainder taken from reference TRBV7-9 and TRBJ2-5, is DTGVSQNPRHKITKRGQNVTFRCDPISEHNRLYWYRQTLGQGPEFLTYFQNEAQLEKSRLLSDRFSAERPKGSFSTLEIQRTEQGDSAMYLCASSLDTGGSFETQYFGPGTRLLVL.

This clone has a handful of counts. The chain is built from TRBV5-1 and TRBJ1-1; D may be TRBD1 (6 bases). The CDR3 spans 16 residues. Germline CDR1 is SGHRS and CDR2 is YFSETQ. V lost 0 bases and J lost 4, with 16 bases in between. The CDR3 here is CASSLGTRGRGTEAFF. DNA for the CDR3: TGCGCCAGCAGCTTGGGAACTAGGGGGAGAGGCACTGAAGCTTTCTTT.

In its sample, this clone was seen a few times. The CDR3 sequence is CASSAEMGMPYGYTF. The CDR3 DNA reads TGTGCCAGTAGTGCGGAGATGGGTATGCCATATGGCTACACCTTC. The chain has TRBV19 and TRBJ1-2, with D uncertain. Per germline, CDR1 LNHDA and CDR2 SQIVND (reference sequence). V shed 5 bases and J shed 5 bases, with 18 bases lying between them. This CDR3 spans 15 amino acids.

This clone was seen more than once but under ten times. The chain carries TRBV6-5 and TRBJ2-1; 13 positions agree with TRBD2. The germline V gene has CDR1 MNHEY and CDR2 SVGAGI. This CDR3 contains 15 residues. The V segment lost 7 bases and the J segment 4 bases; nucleotides outside the gene matches: 4. The CDR3 coding sequence is TGTGCCAGCAAACCGGGACTAGCGGGGTACAATGAGCAGTTCTTC. This encodes CASKPGLAGYNEQFF.

The chain has TRBV30 and TRBJ2-1, with TRBD2 matching over 13 bases. Trimming took 3 bases from V and 0 from J; bases not matched to a gene: 8. The V gene's germline CDR1 is GTSNPN and CDR2 SVGIG (reference sequence). This CDR3 is built from 18 residues. CDR3 region: CAWRIQGLAGFSYNEQFF. CDR3 in DNA: TGTGCCTGGAGGATACAGGGACTAGCGGGGTTCTCCTACAATGAGCAGTTCTTC.

The V and J genes are TRBV7-2 and TRBJ1-1; 7 positions agree with TRBD1. With V trimmed by 4 bases and J by 4 bases, 9 bases remained unmatched. The CDR3 loop spans 15 amino acids. Germline CDR1 is SGHTA and CDR2 is FQGNSA. CDR3 amino acids: CASSSTGLAFTEAFF. As DNA, the CDR3 is TGTGCCAGCAGCTCGACAGGGTTAGCTTTCACTGAAGCTTTCTTT.

This clone has more than one count but fewer than ten. The chain employs TRBV5-4 and TRBJ2-7; 8 positions agree with TRBD2. Trimming took 3 bases from V and 5 from J; bases not matched to a gene: 4. This CDR3 spans 13 amino acids. In germline, CDR1 is SGHNT, CDR2 YYREEE (reference sequence). The CDR3 region is CASSSERENEQYF. CDR3 DNA sequence: TGTGCCAGCAGCTCAGAGCGGGAGAACGAGCAGTACTTC.

The V gene is TRBV4-3, the J gene TRBJ2-7; the match to TRBD1 covers 9 bases. V lost 1 base and J lost 4; bases outside the gene matches: 8. This CDR3 contains 16 residues. CDR1 is LGHNA, CDR2 YSLEER, per germline. The CDR3 sequence: CASSQGRQGVGYEQYF. The CDR3, as DNA: TGCGCCAGCAGCCAAGGGAGACAGGGGGTGGGTTACGAGCAGTACTTC.

This sequence joins TRBV7-8 and TRBJ1-1; TRBD1 matches 11 bases. Losses at the gene ends were 4 bases for V and 3 bases for J; bases not matched to a gene: 10. The CDR3 contains 17 residues. The V gene's germline CDR1 is SGHVS and CDR2 FQNEAQ. The CDR3 protein is CASSSWVDRGLYTEAFF. The CDR3 DNA follows: TGTGCCAGCAGCTCATGGGTGGACAGGGGGCTTTACACTGAAGCTTTCTTT.

This clone was counted a few times. V is TRBV4-1 and J is TRBJ2-2; 7 bases match TRBD1. The CDR3 is 20 residues long. V trimming: 1 base; J trimming: 2 bases; junction bases outside the gene matches: 16. Germline V gene sequence: CDR1 MGHRA, CDR2 YSYEKL. This chain's CDR3 is CASSQGLFHRGIGNTGELFF. In nucleotides, the CDR3 is TGCGCCAGCAGCCAAGGACTCTTCCACAGGGGTATAGGAAACACCGGGGAGCTGTTTTTT.

This clone has just a few counts. This rearrangement joins TRBV29-1 to TRBJ2-7, with a weak D call TRBD2 (6 bases). The CDR3 length is 12 residues. V lost 6 bases and J 7 bases, leaving 16 bases between the germline ends. CDR1 is SQVTM, CDR2 ANQGSEA, per germline. The CDR3 DNA sequence: TGCAGCGTACTACCCCTGGAGGGGGAGCAGTACTTC. Translated, it gives CSVLPLEGEQYF.

The sample holds a few counts of this clone. The J gene is TRBJ1-2, the V gene TRBV7-2; 8 nucleotides match TRBD1. Trimming removed 5 bases from V and 3 bases from J; junction bases left unmatched: 5. Germline V CDR1 and CDR2: SGHTA, FQGNSA. The CDR3 is 14 residues long. As DNA, the CDR3 is TGTGCCAGCAGCGCCCAACAGGGGGACTATGGCTACACCTTC. It specifies CASSAQQGDYGYTF. The full variable domain, with the rest looked up from reference TRBV7-2 and TRBJ1-2, is GAGVSQSPSNKVTEKGKDVELRCDPISGHTALYWYRQSLGQGLEFLIYFQGNSAPDKSGLPSDRFSAERTGGSVSTLTIQRTQQEDSAVYLCASSAQQGDYGYTFGSGTRLTVV.

The CDR3 region has the DNA TGTGCCAGCAGCTTAGCGCCTGGCGGGAGGCGCGCCGGGGAGCTGTTTTTT. Its protein product is CASSLAPGGRRAGELFF. The chain uses TRBV7-9 and TRBJ2-2; 8 positions match TRBD2. The germline gives CDR1 SEHNR, CDR2 FQNEAQ (reference sequence). The length of the CDR3 is 17 residues. J was trimmed by 6 bases and V by 0 bases; bases with no gene match: 9.

The chain is built from TRBV6-1 and TRBJ2-7, with 8 bases identical to TRBD1. The CDR3 is made up of 12 amino acids. V lost 10 bases, J lost 6 bases, and 8 bases stayed unmatched. Germline CDR1 is MNHNS and CDR2 is SASEGT. The CDR3 region is CATEDRDPEQYF. The CDR3 nucleotides read TGTGCCACCGAGGACAGGGACCCCGAGCAGTACTTC.